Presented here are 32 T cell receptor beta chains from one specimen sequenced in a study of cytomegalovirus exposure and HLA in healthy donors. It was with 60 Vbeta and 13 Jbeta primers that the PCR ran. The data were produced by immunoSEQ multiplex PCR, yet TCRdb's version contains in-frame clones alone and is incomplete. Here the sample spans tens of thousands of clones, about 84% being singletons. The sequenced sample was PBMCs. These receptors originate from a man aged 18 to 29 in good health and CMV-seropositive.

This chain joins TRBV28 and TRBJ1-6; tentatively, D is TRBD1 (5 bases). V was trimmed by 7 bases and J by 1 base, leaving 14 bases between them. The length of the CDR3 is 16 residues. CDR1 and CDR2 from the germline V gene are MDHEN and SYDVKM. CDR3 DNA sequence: TGTGCCAGCATTAACGGCAGGGCGTCCTATAATTCACCCCTCCACTTT. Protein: CASINGRASYNSPLHF.

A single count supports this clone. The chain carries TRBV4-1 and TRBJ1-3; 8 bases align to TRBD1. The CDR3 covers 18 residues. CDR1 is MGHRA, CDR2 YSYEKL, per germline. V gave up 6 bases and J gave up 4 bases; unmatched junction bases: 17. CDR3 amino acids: CASSPRGGAHRGGNTIYF. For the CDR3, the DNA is TGCGCCAGCAGTCCAAGGGGAGGAGCGCACAGGGGGGGAAACACCATATATTTT.

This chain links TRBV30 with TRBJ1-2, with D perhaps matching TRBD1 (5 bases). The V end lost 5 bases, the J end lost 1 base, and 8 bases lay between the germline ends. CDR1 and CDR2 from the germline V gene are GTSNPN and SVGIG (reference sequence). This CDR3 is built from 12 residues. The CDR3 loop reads CAWQGYNYGYTF. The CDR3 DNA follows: TGTGCCTGGCAGGGTTATAACTATGGCTACACCTTC.

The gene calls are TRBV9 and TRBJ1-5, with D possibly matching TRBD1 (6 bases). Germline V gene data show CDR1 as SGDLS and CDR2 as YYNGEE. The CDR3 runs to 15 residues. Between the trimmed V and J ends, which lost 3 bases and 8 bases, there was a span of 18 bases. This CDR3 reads CASSGGTSGVEPQHF. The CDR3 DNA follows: TGTGCCAGCAGCGGAGGGACATCCGGCGTGGAGCCCCAGCATTTT.

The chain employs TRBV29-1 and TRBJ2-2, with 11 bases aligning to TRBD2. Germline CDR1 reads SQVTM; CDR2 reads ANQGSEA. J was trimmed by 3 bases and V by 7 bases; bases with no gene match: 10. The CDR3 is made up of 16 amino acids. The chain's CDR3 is CSAQGPSGGYTGELFF. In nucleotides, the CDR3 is TGCAGCGCCCAAGGACCTAGCGGGGGGTACACCGGGGAGCTGTTTTTT.

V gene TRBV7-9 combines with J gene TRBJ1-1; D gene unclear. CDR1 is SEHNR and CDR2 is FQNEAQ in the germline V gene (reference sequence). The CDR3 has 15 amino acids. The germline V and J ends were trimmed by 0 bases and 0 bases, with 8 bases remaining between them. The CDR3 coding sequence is TGTGCCAGCAGCTTAGCTTGGCTCCTGAACACTGAAGCTTTCTTT. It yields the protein CASSLAWLLNTEAFF.

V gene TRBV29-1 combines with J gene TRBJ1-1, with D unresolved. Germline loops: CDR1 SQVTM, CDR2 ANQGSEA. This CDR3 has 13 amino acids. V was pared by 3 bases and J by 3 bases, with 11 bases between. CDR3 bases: TGCAGCGTTGAGTCCGGGGAGGACACTGAAGCTTTCTTT. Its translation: CSVESGEDTEAFF.

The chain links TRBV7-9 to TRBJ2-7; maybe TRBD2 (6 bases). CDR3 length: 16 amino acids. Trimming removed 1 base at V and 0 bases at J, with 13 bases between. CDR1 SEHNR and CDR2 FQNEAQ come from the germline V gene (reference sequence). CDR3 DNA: TGTGCCAGCAGCTTAGTCGCAGGGAGGCGCTCCTACGAGCAGTACTTC. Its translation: CASSLVAGRRSYEQYF.

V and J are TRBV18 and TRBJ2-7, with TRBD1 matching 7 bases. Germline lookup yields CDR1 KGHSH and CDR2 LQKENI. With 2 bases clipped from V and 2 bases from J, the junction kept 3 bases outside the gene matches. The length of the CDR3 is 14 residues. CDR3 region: CASSPYRGTYEQYF. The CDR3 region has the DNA TGTGCCAGCTCACCATACAGGGGCACCTACGAGCAGTACTTC. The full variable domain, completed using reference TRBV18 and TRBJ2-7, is NAGVMQNPRHLVRRRGQEARLRCSPMKGHSHVYWYRQLPEEGLKFMVYLQKENIIDESGMPKERFSAEFPKEGPSILRIQQVVRGDSAAYFCASSPYRGTYEQYFGPGTRLTVT.

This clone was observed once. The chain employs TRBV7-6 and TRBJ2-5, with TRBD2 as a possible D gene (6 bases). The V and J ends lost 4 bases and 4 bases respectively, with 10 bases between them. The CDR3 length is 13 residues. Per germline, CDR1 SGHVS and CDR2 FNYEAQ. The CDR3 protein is CASSSSDLETQYF. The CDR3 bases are TGTGCCAGCAGCTCTAGCGATCTAGAGACCCAGTACTTC.

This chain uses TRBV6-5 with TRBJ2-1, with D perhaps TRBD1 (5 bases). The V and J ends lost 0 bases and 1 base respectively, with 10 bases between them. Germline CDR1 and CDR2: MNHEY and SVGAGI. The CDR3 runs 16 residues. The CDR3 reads CASSYSGQGSYNEQFF. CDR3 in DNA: TGTGCCAGCAGTTACTCAGGGCAGGGATCCTACAATGAGCAGTTCTTC.

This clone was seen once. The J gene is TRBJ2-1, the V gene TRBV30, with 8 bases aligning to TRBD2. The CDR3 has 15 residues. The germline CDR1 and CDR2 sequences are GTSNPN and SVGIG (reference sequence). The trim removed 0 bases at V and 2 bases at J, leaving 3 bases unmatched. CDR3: CAWSVGLGTYNEQFF. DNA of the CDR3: TGTGCCTGGAGTGTGGGACTAGGGACCTACAATGAGCAGTTCTTC.

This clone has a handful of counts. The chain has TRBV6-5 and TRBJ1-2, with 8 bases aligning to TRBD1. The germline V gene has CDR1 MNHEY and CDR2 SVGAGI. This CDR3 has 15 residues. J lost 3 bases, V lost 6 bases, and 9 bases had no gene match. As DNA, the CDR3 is TGTGCCAGCAGAGTATATGGACAGGGTGACTATGGCTACACCTTC. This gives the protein CASRVYGQGDYGYTF.

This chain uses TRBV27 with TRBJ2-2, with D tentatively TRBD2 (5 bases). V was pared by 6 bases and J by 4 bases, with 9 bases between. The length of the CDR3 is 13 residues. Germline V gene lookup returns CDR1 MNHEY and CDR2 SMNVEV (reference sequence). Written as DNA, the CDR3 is TGTGCCAGCAGGGAGGAACCCACCGGGGAGCTGTTTTTT. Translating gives CASREEPTGELFF.

DNA for the CDR3: TGTGCCTGGAGTGTTGGCTTCGGGGACTACAATGAGCAGTTCTTC. Protein sequence: CAWSVGFGDYNEQFF. The chain employs TRBV30 and TRBJ2-1, with D possibly matching TRBD2 (5 bases). Per germline, CDR1 GTSNPN and CDR2 SVGIG (reference sequence). With 0 bases removed from V and 3 bases from J, the gap between germline ends came to 12 bases. The CDR3 totals 15 residues. The full variable domain, in which reference TRBV30 and TRBJ2-1 provide the parts outside the CDR3, is SQTIHQWPATLVQPVGSPLSLECTVEGTSNPNLYWYRQAAGRGLQLLFYSVGIGQISSEVPQNLSASRPQDRQFILSSKKLLLSDSGFYLCAWSVGFGDYNEQFFGPGTRLTVL.

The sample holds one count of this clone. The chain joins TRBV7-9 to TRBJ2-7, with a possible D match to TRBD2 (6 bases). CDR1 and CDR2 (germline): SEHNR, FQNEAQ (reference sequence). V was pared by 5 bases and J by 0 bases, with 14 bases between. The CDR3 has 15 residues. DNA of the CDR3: TGTGCCAGCAGCCTCGGGACTGTGGGCTCCTACGAGCAGTACTTC. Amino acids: CASSLGTVGSYEQYF.

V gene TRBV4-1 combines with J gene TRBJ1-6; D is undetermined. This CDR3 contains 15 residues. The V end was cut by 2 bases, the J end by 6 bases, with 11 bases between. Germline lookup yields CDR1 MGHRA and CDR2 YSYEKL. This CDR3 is CASSQSVILNSPLHF. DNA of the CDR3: TGCGCCAGCAGCCAATCAGTAATCCTTAATTCACCCCTCCACTTT.

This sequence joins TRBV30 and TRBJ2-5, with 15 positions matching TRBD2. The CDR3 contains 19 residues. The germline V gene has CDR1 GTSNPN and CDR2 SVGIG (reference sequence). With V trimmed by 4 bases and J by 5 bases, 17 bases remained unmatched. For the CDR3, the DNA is TGTGCCTGGACCCCGACACCCGGGACTAGCGGGGGGCCGGGGGAGACCCAGTACTTC. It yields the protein CAWTPTPGTSGGPGETQYF.

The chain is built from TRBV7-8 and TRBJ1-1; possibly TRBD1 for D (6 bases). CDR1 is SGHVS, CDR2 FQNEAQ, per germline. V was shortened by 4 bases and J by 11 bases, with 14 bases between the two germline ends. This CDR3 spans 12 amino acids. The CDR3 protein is CASSSRQVDAFF. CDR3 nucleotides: TGTGCCAGCAGCTCAAGACAGGTCGACGCTTTCTTT.

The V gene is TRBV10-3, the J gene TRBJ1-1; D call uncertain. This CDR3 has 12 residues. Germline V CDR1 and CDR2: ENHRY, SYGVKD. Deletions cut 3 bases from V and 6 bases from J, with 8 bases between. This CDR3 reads CAISDLTPEAFF. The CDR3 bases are TGTGCCATCAGTGACCTTACACCTGAAGCTTTCTTT.

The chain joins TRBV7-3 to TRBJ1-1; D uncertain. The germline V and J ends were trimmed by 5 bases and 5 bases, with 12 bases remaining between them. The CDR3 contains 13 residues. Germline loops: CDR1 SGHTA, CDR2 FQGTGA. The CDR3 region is CASSENPGTEAFF. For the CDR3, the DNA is TGTGCCAGCAGCGAAAATCCAGGTACTGAAGCTTTCTTT.

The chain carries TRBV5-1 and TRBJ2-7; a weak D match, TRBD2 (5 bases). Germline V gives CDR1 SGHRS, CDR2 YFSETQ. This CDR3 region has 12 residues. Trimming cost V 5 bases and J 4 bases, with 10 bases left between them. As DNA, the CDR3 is TGCGCCAGCAGACTGAGCGGATACGAGCAGTACTTC. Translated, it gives CASRLSGYEQYF.

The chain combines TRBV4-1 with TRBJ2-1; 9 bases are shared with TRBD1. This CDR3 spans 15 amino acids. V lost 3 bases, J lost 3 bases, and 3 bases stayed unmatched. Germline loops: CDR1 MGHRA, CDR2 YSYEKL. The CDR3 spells CASSQTGGDYNEQFF. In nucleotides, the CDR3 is TGCGCCAGCAGCCAGACAGGGGGGGACTACAATGAGCAGTTCTTC.

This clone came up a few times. The CDR3 nucleotides are TGTGCCTGGAACTATGGACAGGGGTCTAACTATGGCTACACCTTC. Translation gives CAWNYGQGSNYGYTF. V and J are TRBV30 and TRBJ1-2; 9 nucleotides match TRBD1. Trimming cost V 4 bases and J 0 bases; bases outside gene matches: 6. Germline V gene data show CDR1 as GTSNPN and CDR2 as SVGIG (reference sequence). The CDR3 totals 15 residues.

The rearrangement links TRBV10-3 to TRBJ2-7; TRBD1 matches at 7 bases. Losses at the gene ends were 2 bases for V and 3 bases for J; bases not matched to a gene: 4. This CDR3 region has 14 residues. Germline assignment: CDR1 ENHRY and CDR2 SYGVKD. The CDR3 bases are TGTGCCATCAGTGAGCCCGGACAGGTCTACGAGCAGTACTTC. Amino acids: CAISEPGQVYEQYF.

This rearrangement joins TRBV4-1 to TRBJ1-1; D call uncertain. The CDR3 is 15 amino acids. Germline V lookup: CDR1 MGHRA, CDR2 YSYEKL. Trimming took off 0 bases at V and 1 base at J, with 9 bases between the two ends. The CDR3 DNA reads TGCGCCAGCAGCCAAGATCCCGGGTCGAACACTGAAGCTTTCTTT. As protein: CASSQDPGSNTEAFF.

CDR3 sequence: CASGRAAYEQYF. The DNA for the CDR3 is TGTGCCAGCGGGCGAGCTGCCTACGAGCAGTACTTC. The J gene is TRBJ2-7, the V gene TRBV6-5; no reliable D call. Germline values: CDR1 MNHEY, CDR2 SVGAGI. The CDR3 contains 12 residues. V was cut by 8 bases and J by 2 bases, with 10 bases left in between.

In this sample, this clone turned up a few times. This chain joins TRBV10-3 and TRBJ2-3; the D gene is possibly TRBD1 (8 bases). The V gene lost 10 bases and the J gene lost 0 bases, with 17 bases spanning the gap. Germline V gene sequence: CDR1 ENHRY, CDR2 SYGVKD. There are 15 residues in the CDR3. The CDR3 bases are TGTGCCACCCGGACAGGGACTACTAGCACAGATACGCAGTATTTT. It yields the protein CATRTGTTSTDTQYF.

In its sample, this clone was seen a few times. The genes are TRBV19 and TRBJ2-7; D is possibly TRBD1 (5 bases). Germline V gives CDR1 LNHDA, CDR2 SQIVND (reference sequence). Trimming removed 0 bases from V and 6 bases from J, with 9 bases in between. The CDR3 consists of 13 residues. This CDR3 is CASSIEGAAEQYF. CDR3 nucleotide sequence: TGTGCCAGTAGTATAGAAGGGGCGGCCGAGCAGTACTTC.

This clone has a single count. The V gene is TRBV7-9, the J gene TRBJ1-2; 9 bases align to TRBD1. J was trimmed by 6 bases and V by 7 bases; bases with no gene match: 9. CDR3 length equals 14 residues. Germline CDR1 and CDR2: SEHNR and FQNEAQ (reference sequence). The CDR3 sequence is CASNPGQGLDGYTF. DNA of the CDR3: TGTGCCAGCAATCCGGGACAGGGTCTTGATGGCTACACCTTC.

The CDR3 coding sequence is TGTGCCAGCAGGAGGGGGACAGGGAATTCACCCCTCCACTTT. Residues: CASRRGTGNSPLHF. The chain uses TRBV6-5 and TRBJ1-6; TRBD1 aligns across 9 bases. CDR3 length: 14 residues. From germline, CDR1 is MNHEY and CDR2 SVGAGI. J was trimmed by 7 bases and V by 6 bases; bases with no gene match: 4.

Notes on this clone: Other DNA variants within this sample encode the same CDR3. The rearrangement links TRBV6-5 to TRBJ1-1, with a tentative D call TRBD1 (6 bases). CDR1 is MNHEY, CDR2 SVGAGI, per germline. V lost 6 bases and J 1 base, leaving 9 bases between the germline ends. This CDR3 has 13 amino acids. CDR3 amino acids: CASRLGQNTEAFF. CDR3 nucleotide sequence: TGTGCCAGCAGGCTGGGACAGAACACTGAAGCTTTCTTT.